The 20 T cell receptor beta chains reported below all come from one sample, sequenced in a study of cytomegalovirus exposure and HLA in healthy donors. The protocol was immunoSEQ multiplex PCR, while the TCRdb copy is restricted to in-frame clones and leaves out a portion. The repertoire holds more than 250,000 clones, with around 90% as singletons. Sequencing was carried out using PBMCs. The receptors were gathered from a woman aged 25 to 45 in good health and CMV-seropositive.

The chain recombines TRBV14 with TRBJ1-1; unclear D gene. Trimming removed 8 bases at V and 0 bases at J, with 10 bases between. The CDR3 totals 13 residues. The germline CDR1 and CDR2 sequences are SGHDN and FVKESK. Here the CDR3 DNA reads TGTGCCAGCGTAGGGATTTTGAACACTGAAGCTTTCTTT. It is translated as CASVGILNTEAFF.

The chain has TRBV27 and TRBJ2-5; D not certain. Germline V CDR1 and CDR2: MNHEY, SMNVEV (reference sequence). V lost 3 bases, J lost 0 bases, and 8 bases lay in between. This CDR3 has 14 amino acids. The CDR3 region is CASSLGRNQETQYF. CDR3 in DNA: TGTGCCAGCAGTTTGGGTCGGAACCAAGAGACCCAGTACTTC.

This chain joins TRBV19 and TRBJ2-7; no firm D call. V was shortened by 2 bases and J by 2 bases, with 13 bases between the two germline ends. The CDR3 runs to 15 residues. From germline, CDR1 is LNHDA and CDR2 SQIVND (reference sequence). The CDR3 region is CASSIQKTSTYEQYF. The CDR3 nucleotides are TGTGCCAGTAGTATACAGAAAACCAGCACCTACGAGCAGTACTTC. Full variable domain (outside the CDR3, taken from reference TRBV19 and TRBJ2-7): DGGITQSPKYLFRKEGQNVTLSCEQNLNHDAMYWYRQDPGQGLRLIYYSQIVNDFQKGDIAEGYSVSREKKESFPLTVTSAQKNPTAFYLCASSIQKTSTYEQYFGPGTRLTVT.

This clone was found a few times. The chain has TRBV6-5 and TRBJ1-2; perhaps TRBD1 as D (5 bases). The V gene's germline CDR1 is MNHEY and CDR2 SVGAGI. The CDR3 has 12 residues. The V and J ends lost 6 bases and 8 bases respectively, with 13 bases between them. DNA of the CDR3: TGTGCCAGCAGCAATGGGGGGGAGGGCTACACCTTC. It specifies CASSNGGEGYTF.

This CDR3 reads CASSPSVGKTDTQYF. The DNA of the CDR3 is TGCGCCAGCAGCCCAAGTGTGGGAAAGACAGATACGCAGTATTTT. J is TRBJ2-3 and V is TRBV4-1; D ambiguous. Trimming pared 4 bases from V and 3 bases from J, leaving 14 bases between. CDR3 size: 15 residues. The germline gives CDR1 MGHRA, CDR2 YSYEKL.

The V and J genes are TRBV5-1 and TRBJ1-1; D not resolved. This CDR3 region has 13 residues. CDR1 and CDR2 from the germline V gene are SGHRS and YFSETQ. Trimming took off 1 base at V and 0 bases at J, with 4 bases between the two ends. CDR3 in DNA: TGCGCCAGCAGCTTGACCTTGAACACTGAAGCTTTCTTT. It codes for CASSLTLNTEAFF.

Concerning this clone itself: Other DNA sequences in the sample encode the same CDR3. The chain carries TRBV7-2 and TRBJ1-5; no clear D gene. The CDR3 runs 13 residues. CDR1 SGHTA and CDR2 FQGNSA come from the germline V gene. V lost 2 bases to trimming and J lost 4 bases, with 6 bases between them. The CDR3 DNA follows: TGTGCCAGCAGCTTAACAGAAAATCAGCCCCAGCATTTT. This gives the protein CASSLTENQPQHF.

CDR3 sequence (DNA): TGTGCCTGGAGTTCCCGGGACGGATTCAATCAGCCCCAGCATTTT. This translates into CAWSSRDGFNQPQHF. The chain links TRBV30 to TRBJ1-5; D possibly corresponds to TRBD1 (5 bases). Germline V gene sequence: CDR1 GTSNPN, CDR2 SVGIG (reference sequence). The CDR3 sequence is 15 residues long. Trimming shortened V by 2 bases and J by 3 bases, and 14 bases separated the two germline ends.

The V call is TRBV9, the J call TRBJ2-7, with a tentative D call TRBD1 (6 bases). The length of the CDR3 is 15 residues. The V end lost 0 bases, the J end lost 3 bases, and 13 bases lay between the germline ends. Germline V gene data show CDR1 as SGDLS and CDR2 as YYNGEE. CDR3 in DNA: TGTGCCAGCAGCGTAGCCGGGACACAGGACTACGAGCAGTACTTC. Its protein is CASSVAGTQDYEQYF.

The chain employs TRBV29-1 and TRBJ2-6; no reliable D call. Trimming stripped 5 bases from V and 2 bases from J, with 7 bases between. CDR3 length: 13 amino acids. The germline CDR1 and CDR2 sequences are SQVTM and ANQGSEA. CDR3 DNA sequence: TGCAGCGTTCATACAACTGGGGCCAACGTCCTGACTTTC. Residues: CSVHTTGANVLTF.

The genes are TRBV28 and TRBJ1-4; D is perhaps TRBD1 (5 bases). Per the germline V gene, CDR1 is MDHEN and CDR2 is SYDVKM. The length of the CDR3 is 14 residues. Trimming pared 3 bases from V and 8 bases from J, leaving 13 bases between. The DNA of the CDR3 is TGTGCCAGCAGTTTGGGCAGGGTGAACGAAAAACTGTTTTTT. Its translation: CASSLGRVNEKLFF.

This chain links TRBV5-1 with TRBJ1-5; D gene unclear. V was pared by 4 bases and J by 4 bases, with 15 bases between. The CDR3 runs 15 residues. Germline loops: CDR1 SGHRS, CDR2 YFSETQ. CDR3: CASSTGLGGNQPQHF. Here the CDR3 DNA reads TGCGCCAGCAGCACGGGCCTGGGAGGGAATCAGCCCCAGCATTTT. Based on the CDR3 plus reference TRBV5-1 and TRBJ1-5, the full variable domain is KAGVTQTPRYLIKTRGQQVTLSCSPISGHRSVSWYQQTPGQGLQFLFEYFSETQRNKGNFPGRFSGRQFSNSRSEMNVSTLELGDSALYLCASSTGLGGNQPQHFGDGTRLSIL.

The chain uses TRBV23-1 and TRBJ2-7; 7 bases agree with TRBD1. TRBV23-1 is labeled an ORF, and its function is uncertain. This CDR3 has 15 residues. V gave up 4 bases and J gave up 7 bases; unmatched junction bases: 13. CDR3 nucleotide sequence: TGCGCCAGCAGTCTTTTCGACAGGGCACCTTTGGAGCAGTACTTC. Its protein product is CASSLFDRAPLEQYF.

The rearrangement joins TRBV28 to TRBJ2-2, with a weak D call TRBD2 (6 bases). Germline V gene lookup returns CDR1 MDHEN and CDR2 SYDVKM. Trimming pared 5 bases from V and 7 bases from J, leaving 17 bases between. This CDR3 is 15 amino acids long. Here the CDR3 DNA reads TGTGCCAGCAGTACACCTGGGACGGGGGACGGGGAGCTGTTTTTT. It is translated as CASSTPGTGDGELFF.

In its sample, this clone was seen many times. The chain uses TRBV5-6 and TRBJ2-5, with 10 positions matching TRBD1. The germline gives CDR1 SGHDT, CDR2 YYEEEE. The CDR3 has 14 residues. Unmatched junction bases numbered 2, after V lost 3 bases and J lost 3 bases. Here the CDR3 DNA reads TGTGCCAGCAGCTGGACAGGGGGAAAAGAGACCCAGTACTTC. Protein product: CASSWTGGKETQYF.

This chain connects TRBV28 to TRBJ1-1; perhaps TRBD1 as D (6 bases). CDR3 length: 13 amino acids. Trimming removed 6 bases from V and 4 bases from J, with 12 bases in between. The germline CDR1 and CDR2 sequences are MDHEN and SYDVKM. The CDR3 is CASRAQGTTEAFF. DNA of the CDR3: TGTGCCAGCAGGGCACAGGGTACCACTGAAGCTTTCTTT.

This clone was picked up one time. J is TRBJ1-4 and V is TRBV5-4; TRBD1 agrees at 8 bases. From germline, CDR1 is SGHNT and CDR2 YYREEE (reference sequence). CDR3 length equals 15 residues. V gave up 4 bases and J gave up 4 bases; unmatched junction bases: 6. CDR3: CASSRDRRGNEKLFF. The CDR3 DNA reads as TGTGCCAGCAGCCGGGACAGGAGGGGTAATGAAAAACTGTTTTTT. Drawing the rest from reference TRBV5-4 and TRBJ1-4, the complete variable domain is ETGVTQSPTHLIKTRGQQVTLRCSSQSGHNTVSWYQQALGQGPQFIFQYYREEENGRGNFPPRFSGLQFPNYSSELNVNALELDDSALYLCASSRDRRGNEKLFFGSGTQLSVL.

This clone was counted a single time. The chain uses TRBV29-1 and TRBJ2-3; TRBD2 is a possible D gene (5 bases). Looked up from germline, CDR1 is SQVTM and CDR2 is ANQGSEA. The CDR3 extends over 13 amino acids. Trimming took 7 bases from V and 2 from J, leaving 13 bases between them. The DNA for the CDR3 is TGCAGCGGGACGGAGGAGTCCACAGATACGCAGTATTTT. Translation: CSGTEESTDTQYF.

This chain links TRBV6-5 with TRBJ1-1, with no clear D. The CDR3 consists of 12 residues. V was pared by 10 bases and J by 7 bases, with 16 bases between. CDR1 and CDR2 from the germline V gene are MNHEY and SVGAGI. CDR3 amino acids: CATRTADGEAFF. CDR3 DNA: TGTGCCACAAGGACTGCCGACGGTGAAGCTTTCTTT.

The chain carries TRBV7-9 and TRBJ2-7, with TRBD1 matching over 8 bases. The junction had 6 bases not matched to a gene; V was cut back by 5 bases and J by 3 bases. This CDR3 has 14 residues. Looked up from germline, CDR1 is SEHNR and CDR2 is FQNEAQ (reference sequence). The CDR3 is CASSQTGQGYEQYF. CDR3 DNA sequence: TGTGCCAGCAGCCAGACCGGACAGGGCTACGAGCAGTACTTC.